A selection of T cell receptor beta chains follows, all from one sample in a study of cytomegalovirus exposure and HLA in healthy donors. Generated by immunoSEQ multiplex PCR, the TCRdb table keeps only in-frame clones and is missing some. The sample comprises hundreds of thousands of clones, around nine tenths of which are singletons, and approximately 2.4% rests with the top ten. The source material was PBMCs. Receptor source: a woman aged 18-29 years in good health and CMV-seronegative. Each CDR3 is given with its conserved first and last residue. Fields, in order: J gene, V gene, D gene, clone size, CDR3 DNA, CDR3 protein. A D gene is named only where the DNA matches it firmly. A clone size is listed for some rows: how often the clone was seen (once, few, many), or a class if it is expanded.

TRBJ2-1	TRBV5-1	.	.	TGCGCCAGCAGCCCGGGGAGCTCCTACAATGAGCAGTTCTTC	CASSPGSSYNEQFF
TRBJ1-5	TRBV6-1	TRBD1	few	TGTGCCAGCAGCGCGGGACAGGAATATCAGCCCCAGCATTTT	CASSAGQEYQPQHF
TRBJ1-3	TRBV10-3	TRBD1	.	TGTGCCATCAGTCAAGGACAGGGGGGAGACACCATATATTTT	CAISQGQGGDTIYF
TRBJ2-7	TRBV25-1	.	.	TGTGCCAGCAGTGGAAGGACTCGAACCTACGAGCAGTACTTC	CASSGRTRTYEQYF
TRBJ1-5	TRBV4-1	TRBD1	.	TGCGCCAGCAGCGCCCGGGACAGGGGTGGCAATCAGCCCCAGCATTTT	CASSARDRGGNQPQHF
TRBJ2-7	TRBV5-1	.	.	TGCGCCAGCAGCAGCTACACAGGGACGCCTGTCTACGAGCAGTACTTC	CASSSYTGTPVYEQYF
TRBJ2-7	TRBV5-6	.	.	TGTGCCAGCAGCTCCTGGGGGCGCTCCTACGAGCAGTACTTC	CASSSWGRSYEQYF
TRBJ2-2	TRBV5-6	.	.	TGTGCCAGCAGCGATACAGGGGGAGCGGGGACCGCCGGGGAGCTGTTTTTT	CASSDTGGAGTAGELFF
TRBJ2-2	TRBV15	TRBD1	.	TGTGCCACCAGCGATACCCGGACAGGGGGTTTCACCGGGGAGCTGTTTTTT	CATSDTRTGGFTGELFF
TRBJ2-7	TRBV7-2	TRBD2	.	TGTGCCAGCAGCCCGCAAGCCCTAGCGGGGTACTCCTACGAGCAGTACTTC	CASSPQALAGYSYEQYF
TRBJ1-1	TRBV7-8	.	.	TGTGCCAGCAGCTTAGCTCCGGGGGGGGGATCCACTGAAGCTTTCTTT	CASSLAPGGGSTEAFF
TRBJ2-1	TRBV15	TRBD2	.	TGTGCCACCAGCAGAGTAAGACTAGCGGGGGGGAATGAGCAGTTCTTC	CATSRVRLAGGNEQFF
TRBJ2-2	TRBV29-1	.	.	TGCAGCGTTGACTTCAACACCGGGGAGCTGTTTTTT	CSVDFNTGELFF
TRBJ1-1	TRBV2	.	.	TGTGCCAGCAGTGGGATCCTTTTGGACAGAATGAACACTGAAGCTTTCTTT	CASSGILLDRMNTEAFF
TRBJ2-1	TRBV4-1	TRBD1	.	TGCGCCAGCAGCCCGGGACAGAGAGACAATGAGCAGTTCTTC	CASSPGQRDNEQFF
TRBJ2-1	TRBV9	TRBD2	.	TGTGCCAGCAGCGTAGTTTCCGGGGGGTTCAATGAGCAGTTCTTC	CASSVVSGGFNEQFF